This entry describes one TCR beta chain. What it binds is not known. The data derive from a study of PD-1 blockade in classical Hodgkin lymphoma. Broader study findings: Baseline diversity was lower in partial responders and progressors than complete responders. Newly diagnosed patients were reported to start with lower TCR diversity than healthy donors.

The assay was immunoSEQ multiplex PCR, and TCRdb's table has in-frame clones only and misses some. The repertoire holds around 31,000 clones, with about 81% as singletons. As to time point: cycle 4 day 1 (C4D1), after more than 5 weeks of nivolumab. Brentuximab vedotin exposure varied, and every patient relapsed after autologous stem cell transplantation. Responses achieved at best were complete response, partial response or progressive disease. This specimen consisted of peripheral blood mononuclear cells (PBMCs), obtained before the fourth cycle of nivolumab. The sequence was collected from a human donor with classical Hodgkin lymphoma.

This chain's CDR3 is CASSLGGSGEQFF. CDR3 coding DNA: TGTGCCAGCAGCTTAGGAGGGAGCGGGGAGCAGTTCTTC. V and J are TRBV11-3 and TRBJ2-1; tentatively, D is TRBD2 (6 bases). The CDR3 spans 13 residues. CDR1 SGHNT and CDR2 YENEEA come from the germline V gene. The V and J ends lost 1 base and 10 bases respectively, with 11 bases between them.